This T cell receptor beta chain stems from a study of blood T cell repertoires in COVID-19. About the research overall: Acute and convalescent COVID-19 samples came from the United States, Italy and Spain. PBMCs, B-cell-depleted T cells, or T cells provided the cDNA or gDNA that made up the material.

The CDR3 length is 14 residues. Germline V gene data show CDR1 as MNHEY and CDR2 as SVGAGI. Trimming removed 6 bases from V and 4 bases from J; junction bases left unmatched: 4. As handled by the study authors: Reference gene primer amplification yielded estimated nucleated cell counts. Sequencing used immunoSEQ multiplex PCR; TCRdb keeps in-frame clones, though not all of them. The V and J calls and clone size come from that table; D and trimming were worked out from the DNA. This table has around 330,000 clones, roughly 90% appearing once. Sequencing was performed on peripheral blood. This chain connects TRBV6-5 to TRBJ1-5; 9 bases map to TRBD1. The sequence was obtained from a woman aged 45-65 years with active or convalescent COVID-19. CDR3 protein: CASRTGGFNQPQHF. CDR3 sequence (DNA): TGTGCCAGCAGAACAGGGGGCTTTAATCAGCCCCAGCATTTT.